These T cell receptor beta chains were read from a single sample in a study of blood T cells in healthy people across ages. TCRdb fed the 5' RACE reads into MiXCR, producing one record per CDR3 protein. This table has some 1.4 million distinct CDR3 sequences, roughly 45% appearing once. The sample taken for sequencing was blood. The receptors were gathered from a woman between 18 and 30 years old in good health. CDR3s include the opening cysteine and the closing phenylalanine or tryptophan. Each record gives: D gene, J gene, V gene, clone size, CDR3 DNA, CDR3 protein. A D gene is named only where the DNA matches it firmly. Only part of the rows carry a size: once, few, many, or a class if the clone is expanded.

D: -
J: TRBJ2-7
V: TRBV20-1
size: few
DNA: TGCAGTGCTAGTACCAGGGAAGGGAGCTACGAGCAGTACTTC
CDR3: CSASTREGSYEQYF

D: -
J: TRBJ2-7
V: TRBV7-2
size: -
DNA: TGTGCCAGCAGCTTAAGATATGGGGAAGAGCAGTACTTC
CDR3: CASSLRYGEEQYF

D: -
J: TRBJ2-4
V: TRBV27
size: -
DNA: TGTGCCAGCTCCACTCTAGCCAAAAACATTCAGTACTTC
CDR3: CASSTLAKNIQYF

D: TRBD2
J: TRBJ2-3
V: TRBV4-2
size: few
DNA: TGTGCCAGCAGCCTAAGATTGGTGGCTAGCGGGGGGGCTAGTACAGATACGCAGTATTTT
CDR3: CASSLRLVASGGASTDTQYF

D: -
J: TRBJ1-2
V: TRBV12-3/TRBV12-4
size: few
DNA: TGTGCCAGCAGTGCCGACATGCTTGCAGGCTACACCTTC
CDR3: CASSADMLAGYTF

D: -
J: TRBJ2-6
V: TRBV27
size: few
DNA: TGTGCCAGCAGGACCCTCAAGGTTGTGGGGGCCAACGTCCTGACTTTC
CDR3: CASRTLKVVGANVLTF

D: -
J: TRBJ2-6
V: TRBV2
size: -
DNA: TGTGCCAGCAGTATGCTGGGGACCAACGTCCTGACTTTC
CDR3: CASSMLGTNVLTF

D: -
J: TRBJ1-2
V: TRBV9
size: few
DNA: TGTGCCAGCAGCTCCGGACAGAACGGCTACACCTTC
CDR3: CASSSGQNGYTF

D: -
J: TRBJ2-7
V: TRBV29-1
size: -
DNA: TGCAGCGTTGAATTTACGTCGGGGGCCTACGAGCAGTACTTC
CDR3: CSVEFTSGAYEQYF

D: -
J: TRBJ2-3
V: TRBV10-3
size: -
DNA: TGTGCCATCAGAACAGGGACATCGACAGATACGCAGTATTTT
CDR3: CAIRTGTSTDTQYF

D: -
J: TRBJ2-5
V: TRBV15
size: -
DNA: TGTGCCACCAGCAGAGCCCGGGGGTCGTCAAACAATGAGCAGTACTTC
CDR3: CATSRARGSSNNEQYF

D: -
J: TRBJ1-2
V: TRBV10-3
size: -
DNA: TGTGCCATCAGGGACAATAAACAGGGCGGCAACTATGGCTACACCTTC
CDR3: CAIRDNKQGGNYGYTF

D: -
J: TRBJ2-1
V: TRBV24-1
size: -
DNA: TGTGCCACCAGTGATTTTCGGAATGAGCAGTTCTTC
CDR3: CATSDFRNEQFF

D: -
J: TRBJ2-1
V: TRBV12-3/TRBV12-4
size: -
DNA: TGTGCCAGCAGTCTGATGGGGGGAGTAGAGGATGAGCAGTTCTTC
CDR3: CASSLMGGVEDEQFF

D: TRBD1
J: TRBJ1-5
V: TRBV20-1
size: once
DNA: TGCAGTGTCCCCAGGACAGGGAGCAATCAGCCCCAGCATTTT
CDR3: CSVPRTGSNQPQHF

D: -
J: TRBJ2-1
V: TRBV10-3
size: -
DNA: TGTGCCATCAGGGGCGGCACTGCCTCCTACAATGAGCAGTTCTTC
CDR3: CAIRGGTASYNEQFF

D: TRBD2
J: TRBJ2-1
V: TRBV12-3/TRBV12-4
size: few
DNA: TGTGCCAGCAACGGGGGGAATGAGCAGTTCTTC
CDR3: CASNGGNEQFF

D: -
J: TRBJ2-3
V: TRBV21-1
size: -
DNA: TGTGCCAGTAAGGATGGTTGCCGCACAGATACGCAGTATTTT
CDR3: CASKDGCRTDTQYF

D: -
J: TRBJ1-1
V: TRBV5-1
size: -
DNA: TGCGCCAGCAGCTTGGTGTCGAGAAGTGAAGCTTTCTTT
CDR3: CASSLVSRSEAFF

D: -
J: TRBJ2-5
V: TRBV2
size: -
DNA: TGTGCCAGCAGTGAAGCTGGGGTCAAAGAGACCCAGTACTTC
CDR3: CASSEAGVKETQYF

D: -
J: TRBJ2-3
V: TRBV6-1
size: -
DNA: TGTGCCAGCAGGAGGGATTCTCTCGGGGCAGATACGCAGTATTTT
CDR3: CASRRDSLGADTQYF

D: -
J: TRBJ2-1
V: TRBV7-9
size: -
DNA: TGTGCCAGCAGCTTTGGGCTATCTGAGCAGTTCTTC
CDR3: CASSFGLSEQFF

D: -
J: TRBJ2-2
V: TRBV11-3
size: -
DNA: TGTGCCAGCAGCTTAGGTCAGGCGGAGACCGGGGAGCTGTTTTTT
CDR3: CASSLGQAETGELFF

D: TRBD1
J: TRBJ1-1
V: TRBV27
size: -
DNA: TGTGCCAGCAGAGCAATTCCGGGACAGGGGGCAAGGCCGGGTACTGCTTTCTTT
CDR3: CASRAIPGQGARPGTAFF

D: TRBD2
J: TRBJ2-3
V: TRBV12-3/TRBV12-4
size: few
DNA: TGTGCCAGCAGGGGACTAGCGAGAGGGCCTGGGACTGAGGATACGCAGTATTTT
CDR3: CASRGLARGPGTEDTQYF

D: TRBD1
J: TRBJ1-2
V: TRBV6-1
size: few
DNA: TGTGCCAGCAGTGAAACCCAAGGGACAGGTTATGGCTACACCTTC
CDR3: CASSETQGTGYGYTF

D: TRBD1
J: TRBJ1-4
V: TRBV5-5
size: -
DNA: TGTGCCAGCAGCCCGAACTCCGGGACAGGGGAGGAAAAACTGTTTTTT
CDR3: CASSPNSGTGEEKLFF

D: TRBD1
J: TRBJ2-4
V: TRBV7-2
size: -
DNA: TGTGCCAGCAGCTTAGGTGGTGCCGGGACAGGATCCAAAAACATTCAGTACTTC
CDR3: CASSLGGAGTGSKNIQYF

D: -
J: TRBJ2-6
V: TRBV14
size: few
DNA: TGTGCCAGCAGCCAAGAAGGGCAGACTGGGGCCAACGTCCTGACTTTC
CDR3: CASSQEGQTGANVLTF

D: -
J: TRBJ2-2
V: TRBV29-1
size: -
DNA: TGCAGCGTCCCAAGGGGGGACAGCCCCACCGGGGAGCTGTTTTTT
CDR3: CSVPRGDSPTGELFF

D: -
J: TRBJ2-5
V: TRBV2
size: few
DNA: TGTGCCAGCAGTGTGTCTGGGAGCCAGCAGTACTTC
CDR3: CASSVSGSQQYF

D: TRBD2
J: TRBJ2-3
V: TRBV7-6
size: -
DNA: TGTGCCAGCAGCTTAGAGGGGATAGCGGGAGGAACAGATACGCAGTATTTT
CDR3: CASSLEGIAGGTDTQYF

D: -
J: TRBJ1-5
V: TRBV10-3
size: few
DNA: TGTGCCACAACTAGTTCGACAGATCAGCCCCAGCATTTT
CDR3: CATTSSTDQPQHF

D: -
J: TRBJ1-2
V: TRBV15
size: -
DNA: TGTGCCACCAGGGCTGTGGAGAACTATGGCTACACCTTC
CDR3: CATRAVENYGYTF

D: -
J: TRBJ2-1
V: TRBV29-1
size: -
DNA: TGCAGCGTTGGGGGCTATAGTGAATCTGAGCAGTTCTTC
CDR3: CSVGGYSESEQFF

D: -
J: TRBJ2-5
V: TRBV9
size: few
DNA: TGTGCCAGCAGCGTAGCCGGGGGGACCCAGTACTTC
CDR3: CASSVAGGTQYF

D: TRBD2
J: TRBJ2-3
V: TRBV20-1
size: few
DNA: TGCAGTGCTAGAGAGGGTATAGCGGGGGGATCCACAGATACGCAGTATTTT
CDR3: CSAREGIAGGSTDTQYF

D: -
J: TRBJ1-1
V: TRBV12-3/TRBV12-4
size: -
DNA: TGTGCCAGCAGCCTAGACCGGACAGCCGGCACTGAAGCTTTCTTT
CDR3: CASSLDRTAGTEAFF

D: -
J: TRBJ1-2
V: TRBV25-1
size: few
DNA: TGTGCCAGCAGTGGTGAACAGGGTGACTATGGCTACACCTTC
CDR3: CASSGEQGDYGYTF

D: -
J: TRBJ1-1
V: TRBV6-2/TRBV6-3
size: -
DNA: TGTGCCAGCAGACTTTACGGATCAGGGCCCTCCGGTGAAGCTTTCTTT
CDR3: CASRLYGSGPSGEAFF